Below are 10 T cell receptor beta chains sequenced from a single sample in a study of blood T cell repertoires in COVID-19. This table comes from immunoSEQ multiplex PCR, and its TCRdb copy is limited to in-frame clones, with some not included. The sample consists of about 310,000 clones, nearly 90% of them appearing once. The sequenced sample was PBMCs or T cells enriched from blood (not recorded which). The receptors shown here come from a woman between 18 and 30 years old with acute COVID-19.

This chain joins TRBV19 and TRBJ1-5, with unresolved D. CDR1 LNHDA and CDR2 SQIVND come from the germline V gene (reference sequence). The CDR3 runs 15 residues. The germline V and J ends were trimmed by 3 bases and 2 bases, with 11 bases remaining between them. The CDR3 here is CASSMVGGRNQPQHF. CDR3 nucleotides: TGTGCCAGTAGTATGGTCGGAGGGCGCAATCAGCCCCAGCATTTT.

This chain links TRBV19 with TRBJ1-5; unclear D gene. Deletions cut 7 bases from V and 0 bases from J, with 16 bases between. The CDR3 sequence is 16 residues long. CDR1 is LNHDA and CDR2 is SQIVND in the germline V gene (reference sequence). The CDR3 region is CASTLDPGYSNQPQHF. The DNA of the CDR3 is TGTGCCAGTACCCTCGATCCGGGTTATAGCAATCAGCCCCAGCATTTT.

The rearrangement joins TRBV3-1 (or the pseudogene TRBV3-2) to TRBJ2-7, with 9 positions matching TRBD2. CDR1 is LGHDT and CDR2 is YNNKEL in the germline V gene (reference sequence). This CDR3 region has 15 residues. The V gene end was trimmed by 1 base and the J gene end by 7 bases; junction bases not matched to a gene: 8. CDR3 nucleotide sequence: TGTGCCAGCAGCCAAGGGGCTAGCGGGGTCAGGGAGCAGTACTTC. Protein: CASSQGASGVREQYF.

The chain links TRBV5-4 to TRBJ1-2; perhaps TRBD1 as D (6 bases). The CDR3 is made up of 17 amino acids. V gave up 4 bases and J gave up 4 bases, with 23 bases separating them. Germline V CDR1 and CDR2: SGHNT, YYREEE (reference sequence). CDR3 in amino acids: CASSLTGYGRLGYGYTF. CDR3 sequence (DNA): TGTGCCAGCAGCCTTACAGGGTACGGGCGGCTGGGCTATGGCTACACCTTC.

The chain recombines TRBV18 with TRBJ1-5, with TRBD1 identical over 8 bases. The V gene end was trimmed by 4 bases and the J gene end by 0 bases; junction bases not matched to a gene: 8. The CDR3 covers 17 residues. Germline lookup yields CDR1 KGHSH and CDR2 LQKENI. This CDR3 reads CASSLGTGGYSNQPQHF. The CDR3 bases are TGTGCCAGCTCACTCGGGACAGGTGGCTATAGCAATCAGCCCCAGCATTTT.

CDR3 bases: TGTGCCAGCAGTTTATCGCGAGAGGTCTCCGGCTACACCTTC. It translates to CASSLSREVSGYTF. This sequence joins TRBV27 and TRBJ1-2; D is undetermined. Germline V gene data show CDR1 as MNHEY and CDR2 as SMNVEV (reference sequence). V dropped 0 bases and J dropped 8 bases, with 13 bases sitting between them. CDR3 size: 14 residues.

The CDR3 is CASSQGESGQPQHF. The CDR3 coding sequence is TGCGCCAGCAGTCAGGGGGAGTCGGGTCAGCCCCAGCATTTT. V usage is TRBV5-1 and J usage is TRBJ1-5, with 7 bases that match TRBD1. Germline CDR1 is SGHRS and CDR2 is YFSETQ. The CDR3 has 14 residues. V shed 5 bases, J shed 6 bases, and the junction held 8 bases outside the gene matches. The full variable domain, with the rest looked up from reference TRBV5-1 and TRBJ1-5, is KAGVTQTPRYLIKTRGQQVTLSCSPISGHRSVSWYQQTPGQGLQFLFEYFSETQRNKGNFPGRFSGRQFSNSRSEMNVSTLELGDSALYLCASSQGESGQPQHFGDGTRLSIL.

Note on this clone: Germline and junction disagree at one end, which may indicate a read error. The rearrangement uses TRBV7-7 and TRBJ2-7; D remains ambiguous. Germline V CDR1 and CDR2: SSHAT, FNYEAQ (reference sequence). The CDR3 totals 13 residues. The CDR3 region has the DNA TGTGCTAGCAGCTTAGGTGTAGCCTACGAGCAGTACTTC. This codes for CASSLGVAYEQYF. Drawing the rest from reference TRBV7-7 and TRBJ2-7, the complete variable domain is GAGVSQSPRYKVTKRGQDVTLRCDPISSHATLYWYQQALGQGPEFLTYFNYEAQPDKSGLPSDRFSAERPEGSISTLTIQRTEQRDSAMYRCASSLGVAYEQYFGPGTRLTVT.

This rearrangement joins TRBV19 to TRBJ2-1; 8 bases agree with TRBD2. CDR3 length: 16 residues. Losses at the gene ends were 4 bases for V and 2 bases for J; bases not matched to a gene: 7. From germline, CDR1 is LNHDA and CDR2 SQIVND (reference sequence). The CDR3 is CASSNREGAAYNEQFF. CDR3 bases: TGTGCCAGTAGTAACCGGGAGGGTGCCGCCTACAATGAGCAGTTCTTC.

This clone has more than one count but fewer than ten. The rearrangement links TRBV5-5 to TRBJ2-5; 7 nucleotides align to TRBD1. The ends lost 4 bases at V and 3 bases at J; junction bases unmatched: 12. The CDR3 runs to 16 residues. Germline V gene lookup returns CDR1 SGHKS and CDR2 YYEKEE (reference sequence). CDR3 in DNA: TGTGCCAGCAGCGTGGGCCTGGGACAGTATAAAGAGACCCAGTACTTC. Amino acid sequence: CASSVGLGQYKETQYF.